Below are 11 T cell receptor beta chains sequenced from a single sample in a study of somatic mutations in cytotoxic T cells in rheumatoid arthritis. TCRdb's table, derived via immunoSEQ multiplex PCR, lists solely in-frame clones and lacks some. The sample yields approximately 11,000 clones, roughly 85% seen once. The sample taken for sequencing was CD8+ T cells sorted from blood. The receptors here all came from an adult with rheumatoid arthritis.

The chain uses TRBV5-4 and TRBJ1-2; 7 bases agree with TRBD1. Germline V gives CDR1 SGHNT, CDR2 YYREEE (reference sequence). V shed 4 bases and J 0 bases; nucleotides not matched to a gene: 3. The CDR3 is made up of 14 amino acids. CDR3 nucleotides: TGTGCCAGCAGCCTAGGGACAGCTAACTATGGCTACACCTTC. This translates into CASSLGTANYGYTF.

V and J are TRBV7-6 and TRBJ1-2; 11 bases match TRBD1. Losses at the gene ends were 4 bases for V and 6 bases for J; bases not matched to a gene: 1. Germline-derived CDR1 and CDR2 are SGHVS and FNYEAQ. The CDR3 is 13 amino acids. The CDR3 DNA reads TGTGCCAGCAGCTCGGGACAGGGGGATGGCTACACCTTC. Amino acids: CASSSGQGDGYTF.

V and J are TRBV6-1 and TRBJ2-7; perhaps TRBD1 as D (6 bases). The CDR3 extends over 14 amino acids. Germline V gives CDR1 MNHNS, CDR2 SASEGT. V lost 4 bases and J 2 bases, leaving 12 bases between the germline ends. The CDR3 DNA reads TGTGCCAGCAGTGTGCTGGACAGAACCTACGAGCAGTACTTC. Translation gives CASSVLDRTYEQYF.

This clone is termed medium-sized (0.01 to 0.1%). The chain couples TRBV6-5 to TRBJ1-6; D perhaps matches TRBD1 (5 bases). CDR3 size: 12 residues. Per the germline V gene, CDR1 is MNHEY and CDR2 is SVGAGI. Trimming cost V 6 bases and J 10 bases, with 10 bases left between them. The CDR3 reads CASRRGGSPLHF. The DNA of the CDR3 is TGTGCCAGCAGACGGGGCGGCTCACCCCTCCACTTT.

The CDR3 sequence is CASSSTLDYLGNEYEQYF. Here the CDR3 DNA reads TGTGCCAGCAGTTCTACCCTGGACTACCTGGGGAACGAATACGAGCAGTACTTC. V and J are TRBV7-3 and TRBJ2-7, with D perhaps matching TRBD2 (6 bases). The CDR3 loop spans 18 amino acids. Trimming took 6 bases from V and 4 from J, leaving 28 bases between them. Germline V gene sequence: CDR1 SGHTA, CDR2 FQGTGA.

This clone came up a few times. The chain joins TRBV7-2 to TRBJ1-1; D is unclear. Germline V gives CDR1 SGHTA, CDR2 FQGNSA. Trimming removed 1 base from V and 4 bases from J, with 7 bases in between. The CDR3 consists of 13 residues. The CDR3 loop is CASSLDSGTEAFF. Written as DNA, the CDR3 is TGTGCCAGCAGCTTAGACTCTGGCACTGAAGCTTTCTTT.

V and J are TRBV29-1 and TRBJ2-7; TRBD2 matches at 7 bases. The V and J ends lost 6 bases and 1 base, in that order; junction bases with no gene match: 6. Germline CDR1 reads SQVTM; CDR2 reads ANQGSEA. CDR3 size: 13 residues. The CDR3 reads CSVGGGNSYEQYF. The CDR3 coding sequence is TGCAGCGTGGGGGGAGGGAATTCCTACGAGCAGTACTTC.

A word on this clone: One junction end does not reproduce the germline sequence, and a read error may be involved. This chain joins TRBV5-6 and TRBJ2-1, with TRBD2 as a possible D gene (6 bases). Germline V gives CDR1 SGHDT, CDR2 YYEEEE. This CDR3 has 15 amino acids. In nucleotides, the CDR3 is TGTGCCAGCAGCTTGTCTTCGGGACTCCGGGCTAGGAAACTCTTC. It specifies CASSLSSGLRARKLF.

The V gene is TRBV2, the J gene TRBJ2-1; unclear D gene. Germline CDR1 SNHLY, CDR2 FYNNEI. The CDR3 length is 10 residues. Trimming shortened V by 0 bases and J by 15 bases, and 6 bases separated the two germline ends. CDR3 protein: CASSEADVFF. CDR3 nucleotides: TGTGCCAGCAGTGAAGCGGACGTGTTCTTC. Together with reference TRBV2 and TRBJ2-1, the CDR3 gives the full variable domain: EPEVTQTPSHQVTQMGQEVILRCVPISNHLYFYWYRQILGQKVEFLVSFYNNEISEKSEIFDDQFSVERPDGSNFTLKIRSTKLEDSAMYFCASSEADVFFGPGTRLTVL.

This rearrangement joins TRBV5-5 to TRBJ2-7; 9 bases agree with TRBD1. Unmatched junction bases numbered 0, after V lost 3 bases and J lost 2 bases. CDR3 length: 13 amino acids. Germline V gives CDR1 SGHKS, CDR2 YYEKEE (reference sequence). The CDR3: CASSWDRAYEQYF. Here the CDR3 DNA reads TGTGCCAGCAGCTGGGACAGGGCCTACGAGCAGTACTTC.

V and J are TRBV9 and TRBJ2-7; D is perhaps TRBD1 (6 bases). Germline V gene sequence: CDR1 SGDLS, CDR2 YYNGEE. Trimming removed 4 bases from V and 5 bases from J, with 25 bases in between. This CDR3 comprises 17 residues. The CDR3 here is CASSPPRGWGYRDEQYF. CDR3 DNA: TGTGCCAGCAGCCCCCCTCGGGGCTGGGGGTACAGGGACGAGCAGTACTTC.